Shown below are 6 T cell receptor beta chains from a single sample sequenced in a study of human T cells and chemical hapten exposure. TCRdb used MiXCR to reprocess the RACE reads, holding one entry per CDR3 protein. This repertoire shows around 380,000 distinct CDR3 sequences, roughly 4.8% found once; its top ten account for over 2%. The time point was: patch test 1, 2 weeks after DPC sensitization. Treatment of the sample: therapeutic diphenylcyclopropenone sensitization with weekly scalp DPC. The sequencing here drew on whole blood, taken in connection with sensitization to the hapten diphenylcyclopropenone (DPC). The source of these receptors is a woman between 45 and 65 years old with alopecia areata. Some clones in this sample may be carry-over from other donors' samples.

The sample holds many counts of this clonotype. V is TRBV30 and J is TRBJ1-5, with D unresolved. Trimming took off 3 bases at V and 0 bases at J, with 6 bases between the two ends. The CDR3 spans 13 residues. Germline loops: CDR1 GTSNPN, CDR2 SVGIG (reference sequence). The CDR3 nucleotides read TGTGCCTGGAGAGGCGGTAGCAATCAGCCCCAGCATTTT. Translation gives CAWRGGSNQPQHF.

This clonotype came up many times. The chain employs TRBV5-1 and TRBJ2-1, with D unclear. CDR1 is SGHRS and CDR2 is YFSETQ in the germline V gene. Trimming left V 10 bases short and J 10 bases short, with 24 bases between. The CDR3 contains 14 residues. The CDR3 DNA is TGCGCCTCCTCCAGGTTTCCGCCGCCGGGCGAGCAGTTCTTC. Amino acid sequence: CASSRFPPPGEQFF.

At least ten counts were recorded for this clonotype. The chain is built from TRBV7-6 and TRBJ2-1; D gene ambiguous. The CDR3 contains 14 residues. Germline V gene lookup returns CDR1 SGHVS and CDR2 FNYEAQ. Trimming took off 1 base at V and 5 bases at J, with 9 bases between the two ends. CDR3 bases: TGTGCCAGCAGCTTAGAAATACACGACAATGAGCAGTTCTTC. It translates to CASSLEIHDNEQFF. Drawing the rest from reference TRBV7-6 and TRBJ2-1, the complete variable domain is GAGVSQSPRYKVTKRGQDVALRCDPISGHVSLYWYRQALGQGPEFLTYFNYEAQQDKSGLPNDRFSAERPEGSISTLTIQRTEQRDSAMYRCASSLEIHDNEQFFGPGTRLTVL.

The V and J genes are TRBV6-1 and TRBJ1-4; D is uncertain. The V end lost 8 bases, the J end lost 5 bases, and 15 bases lay between the germline ends. Germline CDR1 reads MNHNS; CDR2 reads SASEGT. CDR3 length: 14 amino acids. For the CDR3, the DNA is TGTGCCAGCGGGGAAGTGCAGATCAATGAAAAACTGTTTTTT. This translates into CASGEVQINEKLFF.

Many counts were recorded for this clonotype. This chain joins TRBV7-8 and TRBJ2-4; no clear D gene. CDR3 size: 14 residues. Trimming stripped 7 bases from V and 0 bases from J, with 10 bases between. Germline V gene data show CDR1 as SGHVS and CDR2 as FQNEAQ. DNA for the CDR3: TGTGCCAGCATGGACGGTCTAGCCAAAAACATTCAGTACTTC. Amino acid sequence: CASMDGLAKNIQYF. Variable domain in full (rest from reference TRBV7-8 and TRBJ2-4): GAGVSQSPRYKVAKRGQDVALRCDPISGHVSLFWYQQALGQGPEFLTYFQNEAQLDKSGLPSDRFFAERPEGSVSTLKIQRTQQEDSAVYLCASMDGLAKNIQYFGAGTRLSVL.

The sample holds a few counts of this clonotype. The genes are TRBV12-3 or TRBV12-4 and TRBJ1-2; D gene unclear. The CDR3 is 15 amino acids. Deletions cut 5 bases from V and 0 bases from J, with 13 bases between. CDR3 bases: TGTGCCAGCAGTCCCCGGTTAGAGACTAACTATGGCTACACCTTC. This translates into CASSPRLETNYGYTF.